This T cell receptor (beta chain) was sequenced for a study of T-cell reconstitution after alpha-beta-depleted transplantation in children. The TCRbeta library was prepared with unique molecular identifiers. TCRdb ran MiXCR on the PCR reads and lists one entry per CDR3 protein. The repertoire consists of about 110,000 distinct CDR3 sequences, with under 13% occurring once and the leading ten covering 34%. This clonotype was picked up a small number of times. CDR3 length equals 16 residues. Looked up from germline, CDR1 is SGHRS and CDR2 is YFSETQ. Unmatched junction bases numbered 8, after V lost 4 bases and J lost 3 bases.

The chain carries TRBV5-1 and TRBJ2-1, with TRBD1 identical over 9 bases. The source is a boy aged 2 to 10 with acute lymphoblastic leukemia, due to receive a stem cell transplant. This sample comprised PBMCs, obtained before TCRalphabeta/CD19-depleted stem cell transplant. CDR3 region: CASSTTTGGFYNEQFF. The CDR3 region has the DNA TGCGCCAGCAGCACAACGACAGGGGGTTTCTACAATGAGCAGTTCTTC. The full variable domain, its missing parts supplied by reference TRBV5-1 and TRBJ2-1, is KAGVTQTPRYLIKTRGQQVTLSCSPISGHRSVSWYQQTPGQGLQFLFEYFSETQRNKGNFPGRFSGRQFSNSRSEMNVSTLELGDSALYLCASSTTTGGFYNEQFFGPGTRLTVL.